This TCR beta chain was observed in a study of blood T cell repertoires in COVID-19. Profiling relied on immunoSEQ multiplex PCR, and the TCRdb table lists in-frame clones only, not all of them. The sample consists of tens of thousands of clones, roughly nine tenths of them appearing once. The sequencing input was peripheral blood. The clonotype was recovered from a man aged 40-49 years with acute or convalescent COVID-19.

CDR3 sequence reads: CASSNGTVNNEQFF. The CDR3 DNA sequence: TGTGCCAGCAGTAACGGGACAGTTAACAATGAGCAGTTCTTC. The rearrangement links TRBV27 to TRBJ2-1, with TRBD1 identical over 7 bases. J lost 5 bases, V lost 5 bases, and 6 bases had no gene match. This CDR3 is 14 amino acids long. The germline V gene has CDR1 MNHEY and CDR2 SMNVEV (reference sequence).